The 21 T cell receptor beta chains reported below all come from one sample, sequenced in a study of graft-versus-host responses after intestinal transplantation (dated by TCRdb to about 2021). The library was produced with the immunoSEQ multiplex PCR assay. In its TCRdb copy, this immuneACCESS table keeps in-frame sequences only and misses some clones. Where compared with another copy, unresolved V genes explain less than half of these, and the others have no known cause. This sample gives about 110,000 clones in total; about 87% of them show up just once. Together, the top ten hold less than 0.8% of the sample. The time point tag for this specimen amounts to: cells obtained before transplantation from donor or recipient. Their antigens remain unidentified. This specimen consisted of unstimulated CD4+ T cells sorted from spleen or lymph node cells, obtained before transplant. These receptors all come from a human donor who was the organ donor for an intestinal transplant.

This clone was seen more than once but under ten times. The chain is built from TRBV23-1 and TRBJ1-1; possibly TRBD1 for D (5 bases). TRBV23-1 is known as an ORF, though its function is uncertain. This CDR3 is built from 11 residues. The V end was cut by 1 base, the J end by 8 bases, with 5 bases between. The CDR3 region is CASSQYREAFF. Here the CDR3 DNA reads TGCGCCAGCAGTCAATACAGGGAAGCTTTCTTT.

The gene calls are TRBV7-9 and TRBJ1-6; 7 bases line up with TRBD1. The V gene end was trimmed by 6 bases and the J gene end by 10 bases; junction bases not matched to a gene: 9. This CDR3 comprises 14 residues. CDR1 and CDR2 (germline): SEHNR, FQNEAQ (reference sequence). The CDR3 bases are TGTGCCAGCAGAATTTCGGGACAGATCTCACCCCTCCACTTT. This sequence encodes CASRISGQISPLHF.

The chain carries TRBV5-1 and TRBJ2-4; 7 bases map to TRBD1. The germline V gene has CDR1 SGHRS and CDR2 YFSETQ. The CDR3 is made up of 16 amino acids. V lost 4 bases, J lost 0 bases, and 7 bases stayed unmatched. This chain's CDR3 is CASSLTGTLAKNIQYF. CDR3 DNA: TGCGCCAGCAGCCTGACAGGGACGCTAGCCAAAAACATTCAGTACTTC.

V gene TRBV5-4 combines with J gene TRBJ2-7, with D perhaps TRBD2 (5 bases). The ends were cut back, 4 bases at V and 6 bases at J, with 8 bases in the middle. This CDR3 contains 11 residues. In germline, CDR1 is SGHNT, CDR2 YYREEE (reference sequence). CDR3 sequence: CASSLRGEQYF. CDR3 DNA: TGTGCCAGCAGCCTTCGGGGCGAGCAGTACTTC.

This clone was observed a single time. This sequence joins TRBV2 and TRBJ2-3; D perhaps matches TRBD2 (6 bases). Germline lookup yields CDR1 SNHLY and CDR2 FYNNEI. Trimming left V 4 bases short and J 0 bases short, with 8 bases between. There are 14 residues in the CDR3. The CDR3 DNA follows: TGTGCCAGCAGTGCCGGGACTAGCACAGATACGCAGTATTTT. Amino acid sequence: CASSAGTSTDTQYF.

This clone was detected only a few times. CDR3 coding DNA: TGTGCCAGTAGTATAGCCGGAGTGCAGCGGGAGGGCCAGTACTTC. This gives the protein CASSIAGVQREGQYF. The chain links TRBV19 to TRBJ2-7; TRBD2 agrees at 10 bases. CDR3 length: 15 residues. V lost 1 base and J lost 10; bases outside the gene matches: 10. Per the germline V gene, CDR1 is LNHDA and CDR2 is SQIVND (reference sequence).

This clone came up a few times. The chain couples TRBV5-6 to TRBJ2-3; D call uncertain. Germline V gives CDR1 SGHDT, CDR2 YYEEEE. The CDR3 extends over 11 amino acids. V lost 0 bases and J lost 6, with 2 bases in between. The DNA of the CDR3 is TGTGCCAGCAGCTTGGCGGATACGCAGTATTTT. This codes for CASSLADTQYF.

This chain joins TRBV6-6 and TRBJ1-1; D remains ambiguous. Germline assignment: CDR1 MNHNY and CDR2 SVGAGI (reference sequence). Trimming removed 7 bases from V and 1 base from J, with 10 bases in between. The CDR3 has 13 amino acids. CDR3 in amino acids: CASTTSSNTEAFF. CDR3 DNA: TGTGCCAGCACCACATCTTCGAACACTGAAGCTTTCTTT.

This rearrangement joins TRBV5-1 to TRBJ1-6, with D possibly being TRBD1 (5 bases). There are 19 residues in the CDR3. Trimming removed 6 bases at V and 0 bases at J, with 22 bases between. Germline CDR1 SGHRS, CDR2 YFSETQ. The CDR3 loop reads CASKESGTYISSYNSPLHF. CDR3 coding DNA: TGCGCCAGCAAAGAATCCGGGACCTACATTAGCTCCTATAATTCACCCCTCCACTTT.

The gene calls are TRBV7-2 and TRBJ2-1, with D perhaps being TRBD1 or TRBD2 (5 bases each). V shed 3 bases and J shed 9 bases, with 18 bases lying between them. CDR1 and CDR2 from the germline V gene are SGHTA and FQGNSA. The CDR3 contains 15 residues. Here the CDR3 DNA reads TGTGCCAGCAGCTTCCGGGGCGCCCGCGTCGGTGAGCAGTTCTTC. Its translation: CASSFRGARVGEQFF. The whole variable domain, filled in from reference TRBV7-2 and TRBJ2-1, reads GAGVSQSPSNKVTEKGKDVELRCDPISGHTALYWYRQSLGQGLEFLIYFQGNSAPDKSGLPSDRFSAERTGGSVSTLTIQRTQQEDSAVYLCASSFRGARVGEQFFGPGTRLTVL.

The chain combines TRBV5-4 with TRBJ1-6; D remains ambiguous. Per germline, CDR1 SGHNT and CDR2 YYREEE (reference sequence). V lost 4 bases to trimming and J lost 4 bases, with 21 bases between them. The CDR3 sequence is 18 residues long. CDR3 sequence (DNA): TGTGCCAGCAGCCCCGGTAAAGGAGGCCCCAATTATAATTCACCCCTCCACTTT. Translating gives CASSPGKGGPNYNSPLHF.

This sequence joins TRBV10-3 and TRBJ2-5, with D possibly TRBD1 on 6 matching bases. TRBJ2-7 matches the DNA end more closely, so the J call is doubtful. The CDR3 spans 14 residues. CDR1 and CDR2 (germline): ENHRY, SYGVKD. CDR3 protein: CAISALGTTYEQYF. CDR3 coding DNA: TGTGCCATCAGTGCCCTCGGGACAACCTACGAGCAGTACTTC.

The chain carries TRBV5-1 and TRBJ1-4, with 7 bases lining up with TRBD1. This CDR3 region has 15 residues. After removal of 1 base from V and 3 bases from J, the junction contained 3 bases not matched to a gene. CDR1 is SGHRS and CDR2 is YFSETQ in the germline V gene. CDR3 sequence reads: CASSLRDSSNEKLFF. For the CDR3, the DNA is TGCGCCAGCAGCTTGCGGGACAGCTCTAATGAAAAACTGTTTTTT.

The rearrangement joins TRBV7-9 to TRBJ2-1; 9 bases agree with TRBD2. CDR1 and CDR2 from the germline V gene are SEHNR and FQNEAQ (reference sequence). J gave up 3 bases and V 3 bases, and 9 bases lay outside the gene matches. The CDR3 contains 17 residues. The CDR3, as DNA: TGTGCCAGCAGCTTCGGGCCTAGCGGGGACCTCTACAATGAGCAGTTCTTC. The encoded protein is CASSFGPSGDLYNEQFF.

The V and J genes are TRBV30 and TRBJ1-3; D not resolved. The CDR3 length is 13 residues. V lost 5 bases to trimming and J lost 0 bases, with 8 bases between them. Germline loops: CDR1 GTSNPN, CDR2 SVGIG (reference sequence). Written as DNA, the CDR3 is TGTGCCTGGGCGTTATACTCTGGAAACACCATATATTTT. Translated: CAWALYSGNTIYF.

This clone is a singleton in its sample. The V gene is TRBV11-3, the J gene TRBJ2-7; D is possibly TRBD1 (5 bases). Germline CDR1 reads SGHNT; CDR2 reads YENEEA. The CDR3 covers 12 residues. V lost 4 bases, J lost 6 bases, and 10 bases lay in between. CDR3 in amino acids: CASSSQGREQYF. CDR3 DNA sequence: TGTGCCAGCAGCTCGCAGGGTCGCGAGCAGTACTTC. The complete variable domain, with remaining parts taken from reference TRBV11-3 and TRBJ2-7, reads EAGVVQSPRYKIIEKKQPVAFWCNPISGHNTLYWYLQNLGQGPELLIRYENEEAVDDSQLPKDRFSAERLKGVDSTLKIQPAELGDSAVYLCASSSQGREQYFGPGTRLTVT.

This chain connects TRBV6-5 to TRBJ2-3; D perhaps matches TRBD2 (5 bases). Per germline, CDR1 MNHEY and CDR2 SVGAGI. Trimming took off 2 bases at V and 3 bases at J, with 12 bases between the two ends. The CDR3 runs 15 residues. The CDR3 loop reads CASSYRGSGTDTQYF. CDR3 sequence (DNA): TGTGCCAGCAGTTACCGCGGTTCGGGAACAGATACGCAGTATTTT.

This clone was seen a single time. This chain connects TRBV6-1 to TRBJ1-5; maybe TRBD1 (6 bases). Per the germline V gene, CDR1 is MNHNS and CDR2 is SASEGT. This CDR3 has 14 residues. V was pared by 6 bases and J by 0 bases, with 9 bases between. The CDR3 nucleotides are TGTGCCAGCAGGGACAGCTATAGCAATCAGCCCCAGCATTTT. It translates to CASRDSYSNQPQHF.

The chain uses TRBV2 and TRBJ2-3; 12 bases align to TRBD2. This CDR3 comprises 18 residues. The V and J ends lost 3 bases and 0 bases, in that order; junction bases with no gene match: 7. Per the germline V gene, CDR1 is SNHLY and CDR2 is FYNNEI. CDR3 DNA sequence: TGTGCCAGCAGTGATTTGGGGCTAGCGGGAGGGAGCACAGATACGCAGTATTTT. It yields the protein CASSDLGLAGGSTDTQYF.

The CDR3 protein is CASSESTDTQYF. The CDR3 DNA reads TGTGCCAGCAGTGAAAGCACAGATACGCAGTATTTT. This chain joins TRBV25-1 and TRBJ2-3, with unresolved D. Germline-derived CDR1 and CDR2 are MGHDK and SYGVNS. V dropped 2 bases and J dropped 0 bases, with 0 bases sitting between them. This CDR3 is 12 amino acids long.

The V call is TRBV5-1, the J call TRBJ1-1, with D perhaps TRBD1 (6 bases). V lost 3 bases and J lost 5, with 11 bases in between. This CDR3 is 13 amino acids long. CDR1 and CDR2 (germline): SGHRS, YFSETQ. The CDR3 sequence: CASSSPQGTEAFF. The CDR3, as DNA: TGCGCCAGCAGCTCACCACAGGGAACTGAAGCTTTCTTT.